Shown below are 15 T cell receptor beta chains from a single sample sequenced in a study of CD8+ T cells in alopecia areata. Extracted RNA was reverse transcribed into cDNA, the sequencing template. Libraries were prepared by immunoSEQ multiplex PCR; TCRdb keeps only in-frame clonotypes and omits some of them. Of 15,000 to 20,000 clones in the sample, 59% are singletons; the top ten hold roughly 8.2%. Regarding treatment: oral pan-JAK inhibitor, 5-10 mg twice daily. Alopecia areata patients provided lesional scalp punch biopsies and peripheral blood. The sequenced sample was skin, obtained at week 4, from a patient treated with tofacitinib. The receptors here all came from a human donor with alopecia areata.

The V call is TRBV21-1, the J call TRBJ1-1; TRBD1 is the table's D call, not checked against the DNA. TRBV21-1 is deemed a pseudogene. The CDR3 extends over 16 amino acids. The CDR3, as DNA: TGTGCCAGCAGCAACGACAGGGAATGGGCCAACACTGAAGCTTTCTTT. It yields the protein CASSNDREWANTEAFF.

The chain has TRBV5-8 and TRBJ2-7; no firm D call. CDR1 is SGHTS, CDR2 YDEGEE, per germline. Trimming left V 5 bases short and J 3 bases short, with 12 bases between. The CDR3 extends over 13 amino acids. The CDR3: CASRRARSYEQYF. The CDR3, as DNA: TGTGCCAGCAGGCGAGCCCGGAGCTACGAGCAGTACTTC.

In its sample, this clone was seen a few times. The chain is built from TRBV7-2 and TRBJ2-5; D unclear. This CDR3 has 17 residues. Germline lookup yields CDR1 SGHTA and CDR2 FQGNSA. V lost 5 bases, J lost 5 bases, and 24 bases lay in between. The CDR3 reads CASSLQRPAAPSETQYF. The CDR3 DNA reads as TGTGCCAGCAGCCTACAAAGACCGGCTGCGCCGTCGGAGACCCAGTACTTC.

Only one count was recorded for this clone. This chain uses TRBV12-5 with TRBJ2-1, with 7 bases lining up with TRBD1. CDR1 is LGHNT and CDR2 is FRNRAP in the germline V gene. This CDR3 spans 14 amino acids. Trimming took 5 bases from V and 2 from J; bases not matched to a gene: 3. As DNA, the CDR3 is TGTGCTAGTGGTAGGGACAGCACCTACAATGAGCAGTTCTTC. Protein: CASGRDSTYNEQFF. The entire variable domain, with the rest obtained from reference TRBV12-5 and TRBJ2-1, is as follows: DARVTQTPRHKVTEMGQEVTMRCQPILGHNTVFWYRQTMMQGLELLAYFRNRAPLDDSGMPKDRFSAEMPDATLATLKIQPSEPRDSAVYFCASGRDSTYNEQFFGPGTRLTVL.

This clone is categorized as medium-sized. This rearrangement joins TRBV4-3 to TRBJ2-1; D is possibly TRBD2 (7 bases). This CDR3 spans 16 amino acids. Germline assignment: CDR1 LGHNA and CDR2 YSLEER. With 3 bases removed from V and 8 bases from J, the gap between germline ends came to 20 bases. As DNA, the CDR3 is TGCGCCAGCAGCCAGTCCGGGGGGCCCTTACGCCATGAGCAGTTCTTC. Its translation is CASSQSGGPLRHEQFF.

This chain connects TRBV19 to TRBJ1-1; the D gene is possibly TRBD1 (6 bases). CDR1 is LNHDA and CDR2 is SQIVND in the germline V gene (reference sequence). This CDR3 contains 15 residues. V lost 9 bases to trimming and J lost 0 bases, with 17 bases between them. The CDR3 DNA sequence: TGTGCCAGCAGCGGTCCAGGGGCCATGAACACTGAAGCTTTCTTT. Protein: CASSGPGAMNTEAFF.

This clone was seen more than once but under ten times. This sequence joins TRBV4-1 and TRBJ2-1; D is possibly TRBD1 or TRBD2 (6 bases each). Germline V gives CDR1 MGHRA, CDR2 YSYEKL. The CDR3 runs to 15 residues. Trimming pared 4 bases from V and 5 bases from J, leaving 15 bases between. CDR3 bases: TGCGCCAGCAGCCTAGGTATAGGGGGGCACAATGAGCAGTTCTTC. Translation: CASSLGIGGHNEQFF.

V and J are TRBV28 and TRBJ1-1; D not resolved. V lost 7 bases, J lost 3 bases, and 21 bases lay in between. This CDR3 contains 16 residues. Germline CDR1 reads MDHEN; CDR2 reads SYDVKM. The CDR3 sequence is CASTYSLEPWDTEAFF. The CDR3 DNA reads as TGTGCCAGCACCTACAGTTTGGAGCCGTGGGACACTGAAGCTTTCTTT.

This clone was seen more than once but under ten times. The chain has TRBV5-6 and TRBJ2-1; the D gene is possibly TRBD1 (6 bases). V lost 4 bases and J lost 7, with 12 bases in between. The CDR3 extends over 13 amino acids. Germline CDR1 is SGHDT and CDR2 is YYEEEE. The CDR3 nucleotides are TGTGCCAGCAGCCCAGGGGCGAGGAATGAGCAGTTCTTC. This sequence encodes CASSPGARNEQFF.

DNA of the CDR3: TGTGCCAGCAGCTCGCAGGGGTACTATGGCTACACCTTC. It translates to CASSSQGYYGYTF. The chain employs TRBV7-8 and TRBJ1-2, with a tentative D call TRBD1 (6 bases). The CDR3 is 13 amino acids. The V and J ends lost 4 bases and 3 bases respectively, with 9 bases between them. CDR1 is SGHVS and CDR2 is FQNEAQ in the germline V gene.

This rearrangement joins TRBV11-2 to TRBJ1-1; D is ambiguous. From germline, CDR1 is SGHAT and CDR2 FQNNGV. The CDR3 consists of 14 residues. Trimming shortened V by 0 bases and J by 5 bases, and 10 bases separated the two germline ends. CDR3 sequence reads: CASSLDGSGTEAFF. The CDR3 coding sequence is TGTGCCAGCAGCTTAGATGGTAGTGGGACTGAAGCTTTCTTT.

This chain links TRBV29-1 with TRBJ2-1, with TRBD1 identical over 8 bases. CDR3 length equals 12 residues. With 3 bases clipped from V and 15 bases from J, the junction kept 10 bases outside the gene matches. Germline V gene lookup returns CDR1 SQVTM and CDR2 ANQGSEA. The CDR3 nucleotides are TGCAGCGTTGACCCAGAGGACAGGGCACCGTTCTTC. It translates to CSVDPEDRAPFF.

The CDR3 loop reads CASKKSSFLSGANVLTF. The CDR3 DNA is TGTGCCAGCAAAAAGAGCTCTTTCCTCTCTGGGGCCAACGTCCTGACTTTC. The V gene is TRBV28, the J gene TRBJ2-6; D gene unclear. The CDR3 has 17 residues. CDR1 is MDHEN and CDR2 is SYDVKM in the germline V gene. The germline V and J ends were trimmed by 7 bases and 0 bases, with 16 bases remaining between them.

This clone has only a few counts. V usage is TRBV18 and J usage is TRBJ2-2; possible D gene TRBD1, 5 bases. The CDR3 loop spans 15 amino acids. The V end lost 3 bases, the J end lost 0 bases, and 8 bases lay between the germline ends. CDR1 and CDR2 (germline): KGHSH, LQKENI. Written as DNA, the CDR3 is TGTGCCAGCTCACCTCGGACAACGAACACCGGGGAGCTGTTTTTT. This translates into CASSPRTTNTGELFF. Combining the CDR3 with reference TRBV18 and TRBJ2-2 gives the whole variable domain NAGVMQNPRHLVRRRGQEARLRCSPMKGHSHVYWYRQLPEEGLKFMVYLQKENIIDESGMPKERFSAEFPKEGPSILRIQQVVRGDSAAYFCASSPRTTNTGELFFGEGSRLTVL.

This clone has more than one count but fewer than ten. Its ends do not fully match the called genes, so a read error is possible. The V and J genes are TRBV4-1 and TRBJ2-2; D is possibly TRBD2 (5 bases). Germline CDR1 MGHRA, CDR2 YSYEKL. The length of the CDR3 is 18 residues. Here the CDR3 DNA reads TGCGCCAGCACCCAAATCGATATGGGATTCACCGGGGCCGGGGAGCTGTTTTTT. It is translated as CASTQIDMGFTGAGELFF.